This TCR beta chain is drawn from a study of T cell responses to AZD1222 COVID-19 vaccine. Profiling relied on immunoSEQ multiplex PCR, and the TCRdb table lists in-frame clones only, not all of them. The sample carries roughly 170,000 clones, around 92% recorded once. The germline CDR1 and CDR2 sequences are LNHDA and SQIVND (reference sequence). V lost 0 bases to trimming and J lost 4 bases, with 15 bases between them. This CDR3 comprises 16 residues. The sample in question was peripheral blood, obtained on day 0 of AZD1222 vaccination. The V call is TRBV19, the J call TRBJ1-2; TRBD1 might be the D (5 bases). This TCR was sampled from an adult in good health. CDR3 residues: CASSIDLRQPGYGYTF. As DNA, the CDR3 is TGTGCCAGTAGTATAGATCTACGACAGCCCGGCTATGGCTACACCTTC.